These T cell receptor beta chains were read from a single sample in a study of T cell responses to AZD1222 COVID-19 vaccine. The table came from immunoSEQ multiplex PCR; TCRdb's copy has only in-frame clones and leaves some out. This sample yields about 100,000 clones, of which around nine tenths are seen a single time; about 1.5% belongs to the top ten. The sequenced sample was peripheral blood, obtained on day 0 of AZD1222 vaccination. The receptors were sampled from an adult in good health. The CDR3 runs from the conserved cysteine through the conserved F or W. A D gene is named only where the DNA matches it firmly. Size is stated for part of the rows, as once, few or many counts, or as a class when the clone is expanded.

V gene	D gene	CDR3 length	clone size	J gene	CDR3 protein	CDR3 DNA
TRBV3-1/TRBV3-2	-	13	-	TRBJ2-4	CASSRRGKNIQYF	TGTGCCAGCAGCCGACGTGGCAAAAACATTCAGTACTTC
TRBV9	TRBD2	16	-	TRBJ2-7	CASSPNIAGVGHEQYF	TGTGCCAGCAGCCCAAACATCGCGGGAGTAGGGCACGAGCAGTACTTC
TRBV18	TRBD1	16	-	TRBJ2-7	CASSPWDRGLSYEQYF	TGTGCCAGCTCACCTTGGGACAGGGGGCTCTCCTACGAGCAGTACTTC
TRBV11-2	-	15	-	TRBJ2-5	CASSLVGDFQETQYF	TGTGCCAGCAGCTTAGTAGGGGATTTCCAAGAGACCCAGTACTTC
TRBV3-1/TRBV3-2	TRBD2	15	few	TRBJ2-5	CASSQGSGGGETQYF	TGTGCCAGCAGCCAAGGGTCGGGAGGAGGAGAGACCCAGTACTTC
TRBV14	-	14	-	TRBJ1-2	CASSTSVVWDGYTF	TGTGCCAGCAGCACTTCAGTAGTGTGGGATGGCTACACCTTC
TRBV18	-	17	-	TRBJ2-6	CASSPNTASSGANVLTF	TGTGCCAGCTCACCAAACACGGCGAGCTCTGGGGCCAACGTCCTGACTTTC
TRBV2	-	14	-	TRBJ1-1	CASSQGRIGTEAFF	TGTGCCAGCAGTCAGGGGAGGATAGGCACTGAAGCTTTCTTT
TRBV4-2	-	18	-	TRBJ2-5	CASSQGSGVVPRQETQYF	TGTGCCAGCAGCCAAGGATCAGGAGTGGTGCCGAGACAAGAGACCCAGTACTTC
TRBV4-1	-	14	-	TRBJ2-5	CASSPDPNKETQYF	TGCGCCAGCAGCCCGGATCCCAACAAAGAGACCCAGTACTTC
TRBV5-1	TRBD2	16	-	TRBJ2-3	CASRSPSGGGTDTQYF	TGCGCCAGCAGATCTCCTAGCGGAGGAGGTACAGATACGCAGTATTTT
TRBV7-9	-	15	-	TRBJ2-7	CASSLVGSPVGEQYF	TGTGCCAGCAGCTTAGTGGGGTCTCCCGTTGGGGAGCAGTACTTC
TRBV11-2	-	16	-	TRBJ2-1	CASSFISRETYNEQFF	TGTGCCAGCAGCTTTATATCTCGGGAGACCTACAATGAGCAGTTCTTC
TRBV2	-	12	-	TRBJ2-7	CATALLGEEQYF	TGTGCCACCGCCCTTCTAGGGGAAGAGCAGTACTTC
TRBV21-1	-	9	once	TRBJ2-2	CAGGGELFF	TGTGCCGGTGGCGGGGAGCTGTTTTTT
TRBV7-2	TRBD1	16	-	TRBJ1-1	CASSPAGTGVNTEAFF	TGTGCCAGCAGCCCCGCCGGGACAGGGGTGAACACTGAAGCTTTCTTT
TRBV11-2	-	13	-	TRBJ2-5	CASSPRAEETQYF	TGTGCCAGCAGCCCGCGGGCGGAAGAGACCCAGTACTTC
TRBV5-1	-	15	-	TRBJ2-7	CASSLGTASSYEQYF	TGCGCCAGCAGCTTGGGGACAGCTTCATCCTACGAGCAGTACTTC
TRBV10-2	-	14	-	TRBJ2-1	CASSLQGSYNEQFF	TGCGCCAGCAGCTTACAGGGTTCCTACAATGAGCAGTTCTTC
TRBV10-3	TRBD1	13	-	TRBJ1-3	CAISQGLGNTIYF	TGTGCCATTTCACAGGGGTTAGGAAACACCATATATTTT